This TCR beta chain was obtained from a study of blood T cell repertoires in COVID-19. The CDR3 is made up of 15 amino acids. Germline CDR1 is SGHKS and CDR2 is YYEKEE (reference sequence). V lost 4 bases and J lost 3; bases outside the gene matches: 8. Source study methods: Reference gene primer amplification yielded estimated nucleated cell counts. Sequenced by immunoSEQ multiplex PCR; TCRdb stores in-frame clones only, minus some. V and J calls and clone size follow that table, whereas D and trimming were derived from the DNA. The sample shows approximately 110,000 clones, 70% to 80% of them seen only once.

J is TRBJ1-1 and V is TRBV5-5; 8 bases map to TRBD1. The source of this sequence is a man aged 65 to 85 with active or convalescent COVID-19. Sequencing was performed on peripheral blood. In DNA form, the CDR3 reads TGTGCCAGCAGCCTGCTTGTGACAGGGGACACTGAAGCTTTCTTT. Its protein product is CASSLLVTGDTEAFF. The variable domain in full, with the rest retrieved from reference TRBV5-5 and TRBJ1-1, is DAGVTQSPTHLIKTRGQQVTLRCSPISGHKSVSWYQQVLGQGPQFIFQYYEKEERGRGNFPDRFSARQFPNYSSELNVNALLLGDSALYLCASSLLVTGDTEAFFGQGTRLTVV.